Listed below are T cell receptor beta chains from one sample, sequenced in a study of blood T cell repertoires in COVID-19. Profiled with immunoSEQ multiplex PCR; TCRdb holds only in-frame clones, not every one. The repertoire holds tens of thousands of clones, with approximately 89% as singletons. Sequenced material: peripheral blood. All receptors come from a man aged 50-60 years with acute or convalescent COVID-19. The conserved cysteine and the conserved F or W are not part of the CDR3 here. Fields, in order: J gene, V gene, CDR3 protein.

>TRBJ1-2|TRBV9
ASSSRGGGYT
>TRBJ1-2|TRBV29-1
SVVQVRGYGYT
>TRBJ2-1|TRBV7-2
ASSLSGGANEQF
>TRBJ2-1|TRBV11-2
ASSYQGLGGRDEQF
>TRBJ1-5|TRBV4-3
ASSQDTGSNQPQH
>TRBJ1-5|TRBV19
ASSRENQPQH
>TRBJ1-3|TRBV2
ASRATGVVGNTIY
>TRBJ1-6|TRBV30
AWSRGTSGSPLH
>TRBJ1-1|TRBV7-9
ASSSDRKTEAF
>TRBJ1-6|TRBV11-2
ASSLDPTSPLH
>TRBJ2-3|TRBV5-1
ASSLGRDKGRTDTQY
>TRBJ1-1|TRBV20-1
STWGGVEAF
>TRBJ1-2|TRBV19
ASTPGPGNIYGYT
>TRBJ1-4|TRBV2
ASIFMEGGNEKLF
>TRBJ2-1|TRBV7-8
ASSLSLDGGYNEQF
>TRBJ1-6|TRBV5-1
ASSLGQVNSPLH
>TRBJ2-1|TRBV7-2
ASSLVQGSYNEQF
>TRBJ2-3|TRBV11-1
ASRASGRATDTQY
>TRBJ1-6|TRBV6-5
ASVGRGGSPLH
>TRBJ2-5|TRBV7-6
ASSPLSPGLASARETQY
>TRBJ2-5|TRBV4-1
ASSQGVAETQY
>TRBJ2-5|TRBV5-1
ASSIPGQGRETQY
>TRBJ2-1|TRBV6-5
ASRTSGRREQF
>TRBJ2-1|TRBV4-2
ASSQVEGAFYNEQF
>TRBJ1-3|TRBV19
ASLPTFGGAGNTIY
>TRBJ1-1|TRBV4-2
ASSQDGDGGSLNTEAF
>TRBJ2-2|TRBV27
ASSKQENTGELF
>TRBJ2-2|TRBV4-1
ASSQEGTQAAGELF
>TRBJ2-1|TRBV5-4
ASSIGLVDEQF
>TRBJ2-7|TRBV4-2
ASSPGLAGSGEQY
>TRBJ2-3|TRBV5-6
ASSPHESGRADTQY
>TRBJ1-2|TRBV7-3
ASSFPGQLRSYGYT
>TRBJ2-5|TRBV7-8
ASSLLGTGAQETQY
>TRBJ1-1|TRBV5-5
ASSRSLGGTEAF
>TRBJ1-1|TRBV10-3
AIRRQGPYTEAF
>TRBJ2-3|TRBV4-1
ASSHLLAGVITDTQY
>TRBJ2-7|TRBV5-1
ASSPTGQGFTYEQY
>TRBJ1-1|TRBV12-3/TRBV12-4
ASSREGSEAF
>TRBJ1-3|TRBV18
ASSPLDSHSGNTIY
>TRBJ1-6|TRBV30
AWSLDRVGNSPLH
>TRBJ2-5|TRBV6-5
ASSYSRQGEETQY
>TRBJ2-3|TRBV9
ASSVGGMRTDTQY
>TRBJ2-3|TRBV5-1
ASSLEVLVPGTDTQY
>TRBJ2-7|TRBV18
ASTSDRTYEQY
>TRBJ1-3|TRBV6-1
ASSETRGGRDSGNTIY
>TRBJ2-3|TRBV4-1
ASRQGLGTDTQY
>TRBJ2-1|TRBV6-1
ASSEAEREVGF
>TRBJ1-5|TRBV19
ASSIPRKRDAPQH
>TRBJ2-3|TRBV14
ASSQDRLTGWANTQY
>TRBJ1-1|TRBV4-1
ASSQDPLFSTGTNTEAF
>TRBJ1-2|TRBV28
ASSFPDRGTNYGYT
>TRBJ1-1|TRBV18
ASSPVSITEAF
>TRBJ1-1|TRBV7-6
ASSLAEATEAF
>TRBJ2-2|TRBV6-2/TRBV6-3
ASSYQKGGTGELF